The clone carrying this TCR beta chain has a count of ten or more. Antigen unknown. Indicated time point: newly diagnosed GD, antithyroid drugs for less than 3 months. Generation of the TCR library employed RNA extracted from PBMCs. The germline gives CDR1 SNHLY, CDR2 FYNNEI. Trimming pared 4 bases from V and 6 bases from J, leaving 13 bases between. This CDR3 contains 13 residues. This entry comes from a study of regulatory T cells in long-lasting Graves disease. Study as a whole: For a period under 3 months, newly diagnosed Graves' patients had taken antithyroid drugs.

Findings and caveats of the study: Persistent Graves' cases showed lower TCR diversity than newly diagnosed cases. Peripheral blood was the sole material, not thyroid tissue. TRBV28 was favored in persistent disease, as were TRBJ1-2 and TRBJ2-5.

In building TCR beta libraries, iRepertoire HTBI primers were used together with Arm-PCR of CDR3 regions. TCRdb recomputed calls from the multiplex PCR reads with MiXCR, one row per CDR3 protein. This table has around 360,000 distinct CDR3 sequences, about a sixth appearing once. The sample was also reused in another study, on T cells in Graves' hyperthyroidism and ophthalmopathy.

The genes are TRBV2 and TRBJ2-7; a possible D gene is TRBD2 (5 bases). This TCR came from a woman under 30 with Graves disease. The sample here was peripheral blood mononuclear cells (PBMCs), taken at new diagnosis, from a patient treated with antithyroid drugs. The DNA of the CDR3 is TGTGCCAGCAGTGTGGAGGCGGAGCTCGAGCAGTACTTC. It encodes CASSVEAELEQYF.